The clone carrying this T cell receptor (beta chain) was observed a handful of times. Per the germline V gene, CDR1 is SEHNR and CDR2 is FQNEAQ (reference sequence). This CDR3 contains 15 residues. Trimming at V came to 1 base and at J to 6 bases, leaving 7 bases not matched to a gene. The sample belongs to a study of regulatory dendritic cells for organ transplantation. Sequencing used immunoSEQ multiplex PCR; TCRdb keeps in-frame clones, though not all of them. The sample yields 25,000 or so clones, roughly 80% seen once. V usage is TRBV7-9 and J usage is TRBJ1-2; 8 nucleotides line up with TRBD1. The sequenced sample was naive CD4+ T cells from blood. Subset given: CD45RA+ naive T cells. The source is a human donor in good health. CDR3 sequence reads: CASSLEVQGAHGYTF. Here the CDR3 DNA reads TGTGCCAGCAGCTTAGAAGTGCAGGGGGCGCATGGCTACACCTTC.